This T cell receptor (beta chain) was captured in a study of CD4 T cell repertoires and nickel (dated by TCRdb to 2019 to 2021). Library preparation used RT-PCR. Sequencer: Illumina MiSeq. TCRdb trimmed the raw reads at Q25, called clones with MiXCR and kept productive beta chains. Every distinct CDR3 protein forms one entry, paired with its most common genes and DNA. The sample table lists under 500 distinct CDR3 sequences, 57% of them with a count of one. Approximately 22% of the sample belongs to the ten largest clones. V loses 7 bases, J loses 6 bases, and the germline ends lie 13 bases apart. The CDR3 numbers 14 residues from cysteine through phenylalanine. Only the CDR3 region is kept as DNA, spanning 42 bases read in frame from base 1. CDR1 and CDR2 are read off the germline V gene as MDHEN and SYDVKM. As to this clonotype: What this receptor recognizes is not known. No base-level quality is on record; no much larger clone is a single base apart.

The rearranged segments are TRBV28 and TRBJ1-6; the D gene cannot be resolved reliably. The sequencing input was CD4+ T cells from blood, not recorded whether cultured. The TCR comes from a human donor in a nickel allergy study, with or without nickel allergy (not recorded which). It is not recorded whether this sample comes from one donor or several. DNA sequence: TGTGCCAGCATTAGGACTCAGGCTAATTCACCCCTCCACTTT. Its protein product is CASIRTQANSPLHF. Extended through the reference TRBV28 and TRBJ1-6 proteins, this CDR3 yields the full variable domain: DVKVTQSSRYLVKRTGEKVFLECVQDMDHENMFWYRQDPGLGLRLIYFSYDVKMKEKGDIPEGYSVSREKKERFSLILESASTNQTSMYLCASIRTQANSPLHFGNGTRLTVT.